These T cell receptor beta chains were read from a single sample in a study of blood T cell repertoires in COVID-19. TCRdb keeps only in-frame clones here, not all; method: immunoSEQ multiplex PCR. Of 300,000 to 350,000 clones listed, just over 85% are singletons. Material: PBMCs or T cells enriched from blood (not recorded which). These receptors all come from a woman aged 40 to 50 with acute COVID-19. CDR3s include the opening cysteine and the closing phenylalanine or tryptophan. A D gene is named only where the DNA matches it firmly. Expanded clones get a size class; other rows say once, few or many, or leave the size out.

v_call	d_call	clone_size	j_call	cdr3_aa	cdr3_nt
TRBV2	.	.	TRBJ1-1	CASSPLPETEAFF	TGTGCCAGCAGCCCCCTACCTGAAACTGAAGCTTTCTTT
TRBV11-2	TRBD2	.	TRBJ2-1	CASTLGTSGANEQFF	TGTGCCAGCACCTTGGGTACTAGCGGGGCGAATGAGCAGTTCTTC
TRBV21-1	.	.	TRBJ1-1	CARRGGLPEAFF	TGTGCCAGGAGAGGGGGTCTCCCTGAAGCTTTCTTT
TRBV2	.	once	TRBJ1-1	CATRSPGTEAFF	TGTGCCACCCGTTCACCCGGCACTGAAGCTTTCTTT
TRBV7-9	.	.	TRBJ1-1	CASSSYTEAFF	TGTGCCAGCAGCTCCTACACTGAAGCTTTCTTT
TRBV7-9	.	.	TRBJ1-2	CASSLQGPLDGYTF	TGTGCCAGCAGCCTACAGGGCCCTCTGGATGGCTACACCTTC
TRBV14	.	.	TRBJ2-2	CASSPRVRNTGELFF	TGTGCCAGCAGTCCGAGGGTCAGGAACACCGGGGAGCTGTTTTTT
TRBV7-9	.	once	TRBJ1-6	CASSSGANSPLHF	TGTGCCAGCAGTTCAGGGGCCAATTCACCCCTCCACTTT
TRBV18	.	.	TRBJ2-5	CASSTTGFVWETQYF	TGTGCCAGCTCAACCACAGGGTTTGTTTGGGAGACCCAGTACTTC
TRBV5-6	TRBD1	once	TRBJ2-6	CASSLKGQGALGANVLTF	TGTGCCAGCAGCTTGAAGGGACAGGGGGCTTTGGGGGCCAACGTCCTGACTTTC